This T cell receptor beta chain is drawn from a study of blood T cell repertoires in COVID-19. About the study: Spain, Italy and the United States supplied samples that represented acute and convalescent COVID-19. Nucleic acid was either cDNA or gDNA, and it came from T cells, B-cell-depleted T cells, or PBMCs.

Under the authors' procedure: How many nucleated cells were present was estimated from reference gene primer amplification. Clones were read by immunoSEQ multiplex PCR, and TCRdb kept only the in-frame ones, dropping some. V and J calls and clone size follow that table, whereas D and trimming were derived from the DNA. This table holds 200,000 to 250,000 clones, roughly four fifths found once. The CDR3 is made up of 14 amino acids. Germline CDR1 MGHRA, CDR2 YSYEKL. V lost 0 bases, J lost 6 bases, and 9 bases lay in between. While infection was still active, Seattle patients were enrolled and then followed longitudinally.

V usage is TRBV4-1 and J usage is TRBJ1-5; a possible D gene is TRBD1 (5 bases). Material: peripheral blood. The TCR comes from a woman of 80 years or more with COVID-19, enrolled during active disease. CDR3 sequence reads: CASSQDGARQPQHF. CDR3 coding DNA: TGCGCCAGCAGCCAAGATGGGGCCCGTCAGCCCCAGCATTTT.